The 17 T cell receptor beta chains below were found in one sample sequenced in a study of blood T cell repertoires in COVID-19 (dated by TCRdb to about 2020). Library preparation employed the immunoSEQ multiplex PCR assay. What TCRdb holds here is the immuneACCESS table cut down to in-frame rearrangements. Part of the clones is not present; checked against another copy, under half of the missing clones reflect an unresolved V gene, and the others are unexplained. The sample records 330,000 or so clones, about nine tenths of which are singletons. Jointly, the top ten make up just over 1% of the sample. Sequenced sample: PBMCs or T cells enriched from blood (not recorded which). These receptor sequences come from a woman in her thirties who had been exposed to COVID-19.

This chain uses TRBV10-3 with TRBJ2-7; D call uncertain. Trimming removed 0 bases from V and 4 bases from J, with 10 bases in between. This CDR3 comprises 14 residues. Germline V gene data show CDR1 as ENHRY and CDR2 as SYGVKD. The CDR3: CAISESGIDYEQYF. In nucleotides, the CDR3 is TGTGCCATCAGTGAGTCGGGCATAGATTACGAGCAGTACTTC.

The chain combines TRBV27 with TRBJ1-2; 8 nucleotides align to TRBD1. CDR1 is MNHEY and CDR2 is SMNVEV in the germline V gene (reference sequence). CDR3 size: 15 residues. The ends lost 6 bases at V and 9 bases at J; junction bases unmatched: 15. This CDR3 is CASSPGGTGSISYTF. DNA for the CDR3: TGTGCCAGCAGCCCCGGGGGGACAGGTAGTATCAGCTACACCTTC.

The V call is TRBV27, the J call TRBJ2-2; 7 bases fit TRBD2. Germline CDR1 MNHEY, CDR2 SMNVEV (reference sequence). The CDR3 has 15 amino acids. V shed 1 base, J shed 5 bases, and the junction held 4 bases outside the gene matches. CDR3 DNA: TGTGCCAGCAGTTTATACTGGGGAGGGACCGGGGAGCTGTTTTTT. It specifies CASSLYWGGTGELFF.

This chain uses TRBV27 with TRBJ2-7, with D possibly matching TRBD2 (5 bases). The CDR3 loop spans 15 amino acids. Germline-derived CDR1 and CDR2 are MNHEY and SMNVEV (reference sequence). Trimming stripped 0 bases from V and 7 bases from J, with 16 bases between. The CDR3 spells CASSLSASQMREQYF. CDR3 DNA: TGTGCCAGCAGTTTATCCGCTAGCCAAATGAGGGAGCAGTACTTC.

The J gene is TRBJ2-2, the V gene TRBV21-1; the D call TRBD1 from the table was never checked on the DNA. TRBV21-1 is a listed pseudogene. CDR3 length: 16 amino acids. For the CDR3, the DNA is TGTGCCAGCAGCAAATCGGGGACAGGGAACACCGGGGAGCTGTTTTTT. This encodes CASSKSGTGNTGELFF.

CDR3 DNA: TGTGCCAGCTCACCACTAAGACTGACAGGTGGTGTACAGGGTGAACTGTTTTTT. It is translated as CASSPLRLTGGVQGELFF. The chain carries TRBV18 and TRBJ1-4; weak D call: TRBD1 (6 bases). The germline V and J ends were trimmed by 1 base and 12 bases, with 27 bases remaining between them. Germline CDR1 KGHSH, CDR2 LQKENI. This CDR3 has 18 amino acids.

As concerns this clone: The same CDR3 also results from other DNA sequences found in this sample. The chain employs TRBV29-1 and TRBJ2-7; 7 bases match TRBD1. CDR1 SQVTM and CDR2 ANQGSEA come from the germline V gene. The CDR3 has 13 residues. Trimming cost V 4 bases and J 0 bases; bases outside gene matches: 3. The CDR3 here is CSVAGTVSYEQYF. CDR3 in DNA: TGCAGCGTTGCCGGGACAGTCTCCTACGAGCAGTACTTC.

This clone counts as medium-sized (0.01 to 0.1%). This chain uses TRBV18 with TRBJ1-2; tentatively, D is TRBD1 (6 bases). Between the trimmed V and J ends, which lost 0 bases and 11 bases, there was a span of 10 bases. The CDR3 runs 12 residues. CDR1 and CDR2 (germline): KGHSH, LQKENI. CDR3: CASSPPGTKYTF. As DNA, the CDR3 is TGTGCCAGCTCACCACCGGGGACAAAATACACCTTC.

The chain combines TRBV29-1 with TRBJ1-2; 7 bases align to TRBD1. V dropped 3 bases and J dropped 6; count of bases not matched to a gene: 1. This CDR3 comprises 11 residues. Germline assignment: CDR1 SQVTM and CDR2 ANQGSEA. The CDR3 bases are TGCAGCGTTGAGACAGGGAATGGCTACACCTTC. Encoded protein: CSVETGNGYTF.

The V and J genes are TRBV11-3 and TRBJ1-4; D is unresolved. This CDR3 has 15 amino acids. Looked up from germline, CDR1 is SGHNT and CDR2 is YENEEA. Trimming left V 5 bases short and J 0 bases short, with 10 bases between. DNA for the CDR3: TGTGCCAGCAGCGACATGGATTCAACTAATGAAAAACTGTTTTTT. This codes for CASSDMDSTNEKLFF.

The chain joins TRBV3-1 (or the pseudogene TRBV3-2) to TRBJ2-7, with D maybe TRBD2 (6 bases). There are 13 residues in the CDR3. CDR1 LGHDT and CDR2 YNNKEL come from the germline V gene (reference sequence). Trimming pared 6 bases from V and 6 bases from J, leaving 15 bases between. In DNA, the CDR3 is TGTGCCAGCAGTCCCGGGACTCGTCTCGAGCAGTACTTC. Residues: CASSPGTRLEQYF.

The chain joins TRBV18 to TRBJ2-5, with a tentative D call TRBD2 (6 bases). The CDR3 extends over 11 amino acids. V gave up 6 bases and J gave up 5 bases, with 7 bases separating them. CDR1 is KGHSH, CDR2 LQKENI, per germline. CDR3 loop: CASSRGETQYF. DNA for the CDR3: TGTGCCAGCTCTCGGGGGGAGACCCAGTACTTC.

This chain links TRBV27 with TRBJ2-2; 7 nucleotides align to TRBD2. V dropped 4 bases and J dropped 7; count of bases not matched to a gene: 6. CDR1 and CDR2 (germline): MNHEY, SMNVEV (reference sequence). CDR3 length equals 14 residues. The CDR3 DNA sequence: TGTGCCAGCAGTTGGGACGGGAGGTACGGGGAGCTGTTTTTT. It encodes CASSWDGRYGELFF.

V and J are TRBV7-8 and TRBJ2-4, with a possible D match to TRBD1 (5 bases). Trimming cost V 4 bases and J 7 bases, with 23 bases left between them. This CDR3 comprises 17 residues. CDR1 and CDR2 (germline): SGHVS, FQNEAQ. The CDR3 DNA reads TGTGCCAGCAGCTCGACAGTCGGTCAGGGTCGGCGGAACATTCAGTACTTC. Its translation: CASSSTVGQGRRNIQYF.

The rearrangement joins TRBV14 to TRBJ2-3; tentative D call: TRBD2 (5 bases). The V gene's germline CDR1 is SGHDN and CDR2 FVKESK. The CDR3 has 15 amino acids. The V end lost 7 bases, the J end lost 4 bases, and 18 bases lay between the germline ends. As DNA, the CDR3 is TGTGCCAGCACCCAGAGCGGCGGTGGGGCAGATACGCAGTATTTT. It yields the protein CASTQSGGGADTQYF.

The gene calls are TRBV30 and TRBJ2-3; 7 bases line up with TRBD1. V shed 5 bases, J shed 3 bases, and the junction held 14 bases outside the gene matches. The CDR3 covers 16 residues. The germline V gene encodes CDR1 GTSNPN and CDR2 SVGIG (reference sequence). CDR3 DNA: TGTGCCTGGGCTATTGGACAGGTTGGGGGAACAGATACGCAGTATTTT. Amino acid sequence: CAWAIGQVGGTDTQYF.

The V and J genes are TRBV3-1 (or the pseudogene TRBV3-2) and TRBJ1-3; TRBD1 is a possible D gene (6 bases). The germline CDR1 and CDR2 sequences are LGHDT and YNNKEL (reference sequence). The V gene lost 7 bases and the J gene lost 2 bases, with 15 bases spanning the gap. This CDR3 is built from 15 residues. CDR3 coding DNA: TGTGCCAGCACCCCGCAGGGGAGGGCTGGAAACACCATATATTTT. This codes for CASTPQGRAGNTIYF.